Listed below are T cell receptor beta chains from one sample, sequenced in a study of CXCR3-negative and CXCR3-positive naive CD8 T cells. One entry per CDR3 protein, without DNA, is what TCRdb gives after re-calling the 5' RACE reads. This repertoire includes tens of thousands of distinct CDR3 sequences. Sequenced: naive CXCR3- CD8+ T cells from blood. The receptors derive from a human donor in good health. Some clones in this sample may be carry-over from other donors' samples. The CDR3 runs from the conserved cysteine through the conserved F or W. Each record gives: V gene, J gene, CDR3 protein.

v_call: TRBV29-1; j_call: TRBJ2-7; cdr3_aa: CSVEGDPAYEQYF
v_call: TRBV19; j_call: TRBJ1-1; cdr3_aa: CASRASRTNTEAFF
v_call: TRBV6-2/TRBV6-3; j_call: TRBJ2-3; cdr3_aa: CASTLPPWTENSNTDTQYF
v_call: TRBV29-1; j_call: TRBJ2-2; cdr3_aa: CSVVGTENTGELFF
v_call: TRBV7-9; j_call: TRBJ2-5; cdr3_aa: CASSNGDRLEETQYF
v_call: TRBV7-6; j_call: TRBJ1-1; cdr3_aa: CASSSSPGGTEAFF
v_call: TRBV29-1; j_call: TRBJ2-7; cdr3_aa: CSFGQGYEQYF
v_call: TRBV29-1; j_call: TRBJ2-3; cdr3_aa: CSVNLADTDTQYF
v_call: TRBV29-1; j_call: TRBJ2-7; cdr3_aa: CSVGVAGDYEQYF
v_call: TRBV2; j_call: TRBJ2-7; cdr3_aa: CASSTRDSSYEQYF
v_call: TRBV6-2/TRBV6-3; j_call: TRBJ2-3; cdr3_aa: CASSFGIPDTQYF
v_call: TRBV28; j_call: TRBJ1-5; cdr3_aa: CASIRPYSNQPQHF
v_call: TRBV27; j_call: TRBJ2-5; cdr3_aa: CASSSGTVSPGGETQYF
v_call: TRBV20-1; j_call: TRBJ2-7; cdr3_aa: CSARSLTSYEQYF
v_call: TRBV10-2; j_call: TRBJ2-7; cdr3_aa: CASSEPRDRVNEQYF
v_call: TRBV15; j_call: TRBJ2-7; cdr3_aa: CATSSHRDRVFEQYF
v_call: TRBV29-1; j_call: TRBJ1-1; cdr3_aa: CSVAGTSTEAFF
v_call: TRBV15; j_call: TRBJ1-1; cdr3_aa: CATSRPLFAEAFF
v_call: TRBV7-6; j_call: TRBJ1-1; cdr3_aa: CASSLGGGYTEAFF
v_call: TRBV7-6; j_call: TRBJ2-1; cdr3_aa: CASSLAPRGYNEQFF
v_call: TRBV12-3/TRBV12-4; j_call: TRBJ2-7; cdr3_aa: CASSLGGGGWNEQYF
v_call: TRBV12-3/TRBV12-4; j_call: TRBJ2-1; cdr3_aa: CASRPYGTTNYNEQFF
v_call: TRBV3-1; j_call: TRBJ2-7; cdr3_aa: CASSQDNHEQYF
v_call: TRBV6-2/TRBV6-3; j_call: TRBJ1-2; cdr3_aa: CASPQSDGNGYGYTF
v_call: TRBV5-1; j_call: TRBJ2-5; cdr3_aa: CASSPQEGGQVETQYF
v_call: TRBV18; j_call: TRBJ2-7; cdr3_aa: CASSPAGSYEQYF
v_call: TRBV7-9; j_call: TRBJ2-5; cdr3_aa: CASSSGTSVKETQYF
v_call: TRBV7-9; j_call: TRBJ2-7; cdr3_aa: CASSQPRGPEQYF
v_call: TRBV7-9; j_call: TRBJ2-7; cdr3_aa: CASSLLGVGEQYF
v_call: TRBV29-1; j_call: TRBJ2-2; cdr3_aa: CSASTPGNTGELFF
v_call: TRBV14; j_call: TRBJ2-2; cdr3_aa: CASSPTRLNTGELFF
v_call: TRBV19; j_call: TRBJ2-1; cdr3_aa: CASSPQGFKDEQFF
v_call: TRBV23-1; j_call: TRBJ1-5; cdr3_aa: CASGTSNQPQHF
v_call: TRBV29-1; j_call: TRBJ1-2; cdr3_aa: CSVEVLDRGDYGYTF
v_call: TRBV7-9; j_call: TRBJ2-2; cdr3_aa: CASSQLDWNTGELFF
v_call: TRBV10-2; j_call: TRBJ1-4; cdr3_aa: CASSDPGQAATNEKLFF
v_call: TRBV10-3; j_call: TRBJ2-1; cdr3_aa: CAISDVGQGYEQFF
v_call: TRBV5-5; j_call: TRBJ2-7; cdr3_aa: CASSQEGGTYEQYF
v_call: TRBV7-9; j_call: TRBJ1-1; cdr3_aa: CASSAGQGAEAFF
v_call: TRBV7-3; j_call: TRBJ2-3; cdr3_aa: CVSSPSGWGTDTQYF
v_call: TRBV7-9; j_call: TRBJ2-7; cdr3_aa: CASSTLEVEQYF
v_call: TRBV14; j_call: TRBJ1-2; cdr3_aa: CASSQVEISYGGYGYTF
v_call: TRBV20-1; j_call: TRBJ2-3; cdr3_aa: CSAREGWTAKEDTQYF
v_call: TRBV29-1; j_call: TRBJ1-1; cdr3_aa: CSVEVTGTEAFF
v_call: TRBV12-3/TRBV12-4; j_call: TRBJ1-6; cdr3_aa: CASSSPGLNSPLHF
v_call: TRBV7-9; j_call: TRBJ1-1; cdr3_aa: CASIPIMGLNTEAFF
v_call: TRBV20-1; j_call: TRBJ2-1; cdr3_aa: CSALLAGPRDEQFF